Listed below are T cell receptor beta chains from one sample, sequenced in a study of human T cells and chemical hapten exposure. Each CDR3 protein is one row after TCRdb ran MiXCR on the RACE reads. Found here are about 14,000 distinct CDR3 sequences, about 17% of them singletons; the top ten hold more than 5.5%. Source: whole blood, taken in connection with sensitization to the hapten diphenylcyclopropenone (DPC). These receptors were taken from a woman aged 25 to 39 with alopecia areata. Some clones in this sample may be carry-over from other donors' samples. The CDR3 runs from the conserved cysteine through the conserved F or W. Fields, in order: clone size, CDR3 length, D gene, V gene, J gene, CDR3 protein, CDR3 DNA. A D gene is named only where the DNA matches it firmly. Clone size is shown for a subset of rows, as once, few, many or a class of expanded clone.

>NA|16|NA|TRBV27|TRBJ2-3
CASSFLTSPGSDTQYF
TGTGCCAGCAGTTTTCTGACCTCCCCGGGGTCAGATACGCAGTATTTT
>few|16|NA|TRBV5-1|TRBJ1-2
CASSSEPGPAVYGYTF
TGCGCCAGCAGCTCAGAGCCGGGGCCGGCTGTATATGGCTACACCTTC
>many|16|TRBD2|TRBV5-1|TRBJ2-5
CASREQGLAGVETQYF
TGCGCCAGCAGGGAACAAGGACTAGCGGGGGTAGAGACCCAGTACTTC
>NA|14|NA|TRBV10-3|TRBJ1-6
CAISPLLGNSPLHF
TGTGCCATCAGTCCCCTACTTGGTAATTCACCCCTCCACTTT
>once|13|NA|TRBV7-9|TRBJ1-2
CASSPDSLYGYTF
TGTGCCAGCAGCCCGGACAGCCTCTATGGCTACACCTTC
>medium-sized|15|TRBD1|TRBV9|TRBJ2-2
CASRATGANTGELFF
TGTGCCAGCAGGGCGACAGGGGCGAACACCGGGGAGCTGTTTTTT
>many|13|NA|TRBV2|TRBJ2-2
CASIGGGTGELFF
TGTGCCAGCATCGGAGGGGGGACCGGGGAGCTGTTTTTT
>many|16|TRBD1|TRBV20-1|TRBJ2-1
CSARDRTGPSYNEQFF
TGCAGTGCTAGGGACAGGACGGGACCCTCCTACAATGAGCAGTTCTTC
>NA|14|NA|TRBV2|TRBJ2-5
CASRGRQPQETQYF
TGTGCCAGCAGGGGTAGACAGCCCCAAGAGACCCAGTACTTC
>once|13|NA|TRBV19|TRBJ2-6
CASSETGANVLTF
TGTGCCAGTAGTGAAACTGGGGCCAACGTCCTGACTTTC
>few|14|TRBD1|TRBV28|TRBJ1-6
CASRPTGDLSPLHF
TGTGCCAGCCGTCCGACAGGGGATCTGTCACCCCTCCACTTT
>NA|13|NA|TRBV7-3|TRBJ2-3
CASSLQGLGTQYF
TGTGCCAGCAGCTTACAAGGGCTCGGTACGCAGTATTTT
>NA|15|TRBD1|TRBV9|TRBJ2-7
CASSPRTGGFHEQYF
TGTGCCAGCAGCCCTCGGACAGGGGGCTTCCACGAGCAGTACTTC
>many|16|TRBD1|TRBV18|TRBJ2-1
CASSPSGQGADNEQFF
TGTGCCAGCTCACCATCGGGACAGGGGGCCGACAATGAGCAGTTCTTC
>NA|11|NA|TRBV6-2/TRBV6-3|TRBJ1-1
CASGPSTEAFF
TGTGCCAGCGGTCCGTCGACTGAAGCTTTCTTT
>many|19|TRBD2|TRBV10-3|TRBJ2-3
CAISRTSGSSLAFTDTQYF
TGTGCCATCAGCCGGACTAGCGGGAGCTCCTTGGCTTTCACAGATACGCAGTATTTT
>medium-sized|16|NA|TRBV9|TRBJ2-1
CASSVEFASYYNEQFF
TGTGCCAGCAGCGTAGAGTTCGCCAGTTACTACAATGAGCAGTTCTTC
>NA|15|TRBD1|TRBV24-1|TRBJ1-1
CATSGPGQENTEAFF
TGTGCCACCAGTGGACCGGGACAGGAAAACACTGAAGCTTTCTTT
>medium-sized|14|TRBD2|TRBV20-1|TRBJ2-1
CSAMTSGRDNEQFF
TGCAGTGCTATGACTAGCGGGAGGGACAATGAGCAGTTCTTC
>medium-sized|14|TRBD1|TRBV18|TRBJ1-1
CASNTGGWGTEAFF
TGTGCCAGCAATACAGGGGGCTGGGGCACTGAAGCTTTCTTT
>many|13|NA|TRBV7-8|TRBJ1-1
CASSLGKNTEAFF
TGTGCCAGCAGCTTAGGGAAGAACACTGAAGCTTTCTTT
>few|12|NA|TRBV5-1|TRBJ2-5
CASSLGMETQYF
TGCGCCAGCAGCTTGGGCATGGAGACCCAGTACTTC
>medium-sized|16|NA|TRBV19|TRBJ2-2
CASSKGSLANTGELFF
TGTGCCAGTAGTAAGGGGTCGCTCGCGAACACCGGGGAGCTGTTTTTT
>medium-sized|16|NA|TRBV12-3/TRBV12-4|TRBJ2-4
CASSFPGDLAKNIQYF
TGTGCCAGCAGTTTTCCTGGAGACCTAGCCAAAAACATTCAGTACTTC
>many|11|NA|TRBV11-2|TRBJ2-3
CASSFIMTQYF
TGTGCCAGCAGCTTTATTATGACGCAGTATTTT
>many|14|NA|TRBV7-9|TRBJ1-3
CASSFAGSGNTIYF
TGTGCCAGCAGCTTTGCCGGCTCTGGAAACACCATATATTTT
>many|16|NA|TRBV7-6|TRBJ1-6
CASSLVGTAYNSPLHF
TGTGCCAGCAGCTTAGTGGGGACTGCTTATAATTCACCCCTCCACTTT
>NA|14|NA|TRBV29-1|TRBJ1-5
CSVAGARGNQPQHF
TGCAGCGTTGCAGGGGCAAGGGGCAATCAGCCCCAGCATTTT
>few|14|TRBD2|TRBV3-1|TRBJ2-5
CASSQDTGGETQYF
TGTGCCAGCAGCCAAGACACGGGAGGAGAGACCCAGTACTTC
>once|12|TRBD1|TRBV29-1|TRBJ1-1
CSVGQRNTEAFF
TGCAGCGTGGGACAGAGGAACACTGAAGCTTTCTTT
>NA|15|NA|TRBV5-1|TRBJ1-1
CASSLVGGASTEAFF
TGCGCCAGCAGCTTGGTGGGGGGTGCGAGCACTGAAGCTTTCTTT
>once|15|NA|TRBV28|TRBJ1-6
CASSLWAEYNSPLHF
TGTGCCAGCAGTTTATGGGCAGAATATAATTCACCCCTCCACTTT
>NA|14|NA|TRBV28|TRBJ2-3
CASSFIGTADTQYF
TGTGCCAGCAGTTTCATCGGGACGGCAGATACGCAGTATTTT
>few|15|TRBD2|TRBV28|TRBJ2-3
CASSLLREVTDTQYF
TGTGCCAGCAGTTTATTGCGGGAGGTCACAGATACGCAGTATTTT
>many|15|NA|TRBV18|TRBJ1-1
CASSPSRGDPPSAFF
TGTGCCAGCTCACCATCCAGAGGGGACCCTCCCTCGGCTTTCTTT
>many|17|NA|TRBV10-3|TRBJ2-1
CAISALQGVSSYNEQFF
TGTGCCATCAGTGCCCTTCAGGGAGTCAGCTCCTACAATGAGCAGTTCTTC
>NA|14|NA|TRBV10-1|TRBJ2-7
CASSSGDSSYEQYF
TGCGCCAGCAGCTCAGGGGATTCTTCCTACGAGCAGTACTTC
>many|18|NA|TRBV3-1|TRBJ2-1
CASSQDLPSASSYNEQFF
TGTGCCAGCAGCCAAGATCTCCCTAGCGCCAGCTCCTACAATGAGCAGTTCTTC
>many|13|TRBD1|TRBV29-1|TRBJ1-2
CSVYSGTEGGYTF
TGCAGCGTTTACTCCGGGACAGAAGGTGGCTACACCTTC
>few|14|TRBD1|TRBV7-6|TRBJ1-4
CASSLGTGNEKLFF
TGTGCCAGCAGCTTAGGGACAGGGAATGAAAAACTGTTTTTT
>NA|15|NA|TRBV20-1|TRBJ1-5
CSARAPGQVHQPQHF
TGCAGTGCTAGGGCACCGGGACAAGTGCATCAGCCCCAGCATTTT
>NA|12|NA|TRBV28|TRBJ1-5
CASSGQFQPQHF
TGTGCCAGCAGTGGACAGTTTCAGCCCCAGCATTTT
>medium-sized|11|NA|TRBV12-3/TRBV12-4|TRBJ1-1
CASSNGGEAFF
TGTGCCAGCTCCAATGGGGGTGAAGCTTTCTTT
>medium-sized|17|NA|TRBV7-9|TRBJ1-5
CASQDSSEYYSNQPQHF
TGTGCCAGCCAGGACAGTAGCGAATACTATAGCAATCAGCCCCAGCATTTT
>many|14|NA|TRBV7-2|TRBJ2-2
CASSSRTDTGELFF
TGTGCCAGCAGCTCAAGGACCGACACCGGGGAGCTGTTTTTT
>many|13|NA|TRBV11-3|TRBJ2-3
CASSLMMGDTQYF
TGTGCCAGCAGCTTAATGATGGGGGATACGCAGTATTTT
>few|14|NA|TRBV29-1|TRBJ1-1
CSVLGNWGNTEAFF
TGCAGCGTGCTGGGGAATTGGGGGAACACTGAAGCTTTCTTT
>many|15|TRBD2|TRBV3-1|TRBJ2-2
CASSRGLAGTGELFF
TGTGCCAGCAGTCGGGGACTAGCCGGCACCGGGGAGCTGTTTTTT
>medium-sized|15|TRBD1|TRBV28|TRBJ2-1
CASKGDRRSYNEQFF
TGTGCCAGCAAGGGGGACAGACGCTCCTACAATGAGCAGTTCTTC
>many|11|TRBD1|TRBV12-3/TRBV12-4|TRBJ1-1
CASSLGQGAFF
TGTGCCAGCAGTTTGGGACAGGGTGCTTTCTTT
>many|15|NA|TRBV20-1|TRBJ1-2
CSARRRETQSYGYTF
TGCAGTGCTAGAAGGCGGGAAACCCAGTCTTATGGCTACACCTTC
>NA|19|TRBD2|TRBV18|TRBJ2-3
CASSPPRGLAGGPTDTQYF
TGTGCCAGCTCACCACCGCGCGGCCTAGCGGGAGGGCCCACAGATACGCAGTATTTT
>medium-sized|16|TRBD1|TRBV9|TRBJ1-6
CASSAAGGAGNSPLHF
TGTGCCAGCAGCGCCGCAGGGGGCGCTGGGAATTCACCCCTCCACTTT
>NA|19|TRBD2|TRBV4-2|TRBJ2-6
CASSQERLAGVSGANVLTF
TGTGCCAGCAGCCAAGAAAGGCTAGCGGGAGTCTCTGGGGCCAACGTCCTGACTTTC
>few|13|NA|TRBV29-1|TRBJ1-1
CSVVRRWNTEAFF
TGCAGCGTTGTGCGGCGGTGGAACACTGAAGCTTTCTTT
>medium-sized|14|TRBD1|TRBV18|TRBJ2-7
CASSRLRGPNEQYF
TGTGCCAGCTCACGTCTAAGGGGGCCGAACGAGCAGTACTTC
>NA|20|NA|TRBV4-2|TRBJ2-3
CASSQAGGGLGAGSTDTQYF
TGTGCCAGCAGCCAAGCAGGGGGAGGACTGGGGGCAGGAAGCACAGATACGCAGTATTTT
>many|11|NA|TRBV3-1|TRBJ2-1
CASSQKHEQFF
TGTGCCAGCAGCCAAAAGCATGAGCAGTTCTTC